One and the same sample provided the 27 T cell receptor beta chains below, sequenced in a study of cytomegalovirus exposure and HLA in healthy donors. Both 60 Vbeta primers and 13 Jbeta primers went into the PCR. Sequenced by immunoSEQ multiplex PCR; TCRdb stores in-frame clones only, minus some. The repertoire has some 150,000 clones, about 71% of them found once; the top ten carry 2.8%. Sample: PBMCs. The receptors derive from a woman in her thirties in good health and CMV-seronegative.

The chain has TRBV20-1 and TRBJ2-7; D not resolved. Trimming shortened V by 5 bases and J by 2 bases, and 7 bases separated the two germline ends. The CDR3 totals 11 residues. Germline V gives CDR1 DFQATT, CDR2 SNEGSKA (reference sequence). The CDR3 sequence: CSARETYEQYF. The CDR3 region has the DNA TGCAGTGCTCGCGAGACCTACGAGCAGTACTTC.

The V and J genes are TRBV19 and TRBJ2-7; D might be TRBD1 (6 bases). Germline CDR1 is LNHDA and CDR2 is SQIVND (reference sequence). This CDR3 has 13 amino acids. V lost 4 bases, J lost 3 bases, and 10 bases lay in between. The chain's CDR3 is CASSTTGIYEQYF. For the CDR3, the DNA is TGTGCCAGTAGTACAACAGGGATCTACGAGCAGTACTTC.

This clone was picked up a small number of times. The V call is TRBV30, the J call TRBJ2-7; 9 bases are shared with TRBD2. Germline V gene data show CDR1 as GTSNPN and CDR2 as SVGIG (reference sequence). V lost 1 base and J lost 7; bases outside the gene matches: 23. The CDR3 has 19 residues. The CDR3 coding sequence is TGTGCCTGGAGTGGCTGGAGGGTAGCGGGAGAGGTTCCACTTCGGGAGCAGTACTTC. Amino acids: CAWSGWRVAGEVPLREQYF. Variable domain in full (rest from reference TRBV30 and TRBJ2-7): SQTIHQWPATLVQPVGSPLSLECTVEGTSNPNLYWYRQAAGRGLQLLFYSVGIGQISSEVPQNLSASRPQDRQFILSSKKLLLSDSGFYLCAWSGWRVAGEVPLREQYFGPGTRLTVT.

The chain combines TRBV30 with TRBJ2-7; 13 nucleotides align to TRBD2. Germline V lookup: CDR1 GTSNPN, CDR2 SVGIG (reference sequence). The V segment lost 1 base and the J segment 2 bases; nucleotides outside the gene matches: 5. The CDR3 is 16 residues long. The CDR3 protein is CAWSGGGLAGTYEQYF. CDR3 sequence (DNA): TGTGCCTGGAGTGGAGGGGGACTAGCGGGAACCTACGAGCAGTACTTC.

This chain connects TRBV7-2 to TRBJ1-5; the D gene is possibly TRBD1 (6 bases). Germline CDR1 and CDR2: SGHTA and FQGNSA. This CDR3 spans 15 amino acids. The V gene lost 5 bases and the J gene lost 6 bases, with 17 bases spanning the gap. For the CDR3, the DNA is TGTGCCAGCAGCCTCCCTGAGCAGGGGATTCAGCCCCAGCATTTT. Amino acids: CASSLPEQGIQPQHF.

The DNA of the CDR3 is TGTGCCAGCAGCCCCTATCTAAGGCTAGCGGCGAACACCGGGGAGCTGTTTTTT. Amino acids: CASSPYLRLAANTGELFF. The chain employs TRBV9 and TRBJ2-2; the match to TRBD2 covers 7 bases. Germline CDR1 and CDR2: SGDLS and YYNGEE. CDR3 length: 18 residues. V trimming: 4 bases; J trimming: 0 bases; junction bases outside the gene matches: 12.

V is TRBV5-1 and J is TRBJ2-5; the D is unclear. Trimming shortened V by 0 bases and J by 5 bases, and 8 bases separated the two germline ends. CDR3 size: 13 residues. Germline CDR1 SGHRS, CDR2 YFSETQ. The CDR3 coding sequence is TGCGCCAGCAGCTTGGACAGAACGGAGACCCAGTACTTC. It specifies CASSLDRTETQYF.

The V call is TRBV30, the J call TRBJ1-5; D call uncertain. Germline V lookup: CDR1 GTSNPN, CDR2 SVGIG (reference sequence). V was clipped by 4 bases and J by 2 bases, with 12 bases between them. This CDR3 has 14 amino acids. CDR3 DNA sequence: TGTGCCTGGAAAGAGCGCGGGGGCAATCAGCCCCAGCATTTT. Translation: CAWKERGGNQPQHF.

This rearrangement joins TRBV11-2 to TRBJ1-2, with 7 positions matching TRBD1. V lost 5 bases to trimming and J lost 4 bases; unmatched junction nucleotides: 13. The germline gives CDR1 SGHAT, CDR2 FQNNGV. CDR3 length equals 16 residues. The CDR3 loop reads CASSPIEGARGYGYTF. The CDR3, as DNA: TGTGCCAGCAGCCCGATCGAGGGGGCTAGGGGCTATGGCTACACCTTC.

The chain recombines TRBV19 with TRBJ2-5; D might be TRBD1 (7 bases). Germline-derived CDR1 and CDR2 are LNHDA and SQIVND (reference sequence). V lost 2 bases, J lost 5 bases, and 15 bases lay in between. The CDR3 spans 15 residues. The CDR3 sequence is CASSISAGGGETQYF. In DNA form, the CDR3 reads TGTGCCAGTAGTATATCGGCAGGGGGAGGTGAGACCCAGTACTTC.

This chain uses TRBV18 with TRBJ1-4; 8 bases align to TRBD1. Germline V gene sequence: CDR1 KGHSH, CDR2 LQKENI. The CDR3 totals 15 residues. Trimming cost V 3 bases and J 7 bases; bases outside gene matches: 7. CDR3 sequence: CASSPGTGLSEKLFF. CDR3 nucleotides: TGTGCCAGCTCACCTGGGACAGGTCTTAGTGAAAAACTGTTTTTT.

CDR3 in amino acids: CASSRGTGLDIQYF. The CDR3 DNA reads TGTGCCAGCAGCCGAGGGACAGGTTTGGACATTCAGTACTTC. The chain uses TRBV7-9 and TRBJ2-4; TRBD1 matches 8 bases. The germline V gene encodes CDR1 SEHNR and CDR2 FQNEAQ (reference sequence). V shed 5 bases, J shed 8 bases, and the junction held 8 bases outside the gene matches. The CDR3 is 14 residues long.

The chain combines TRBV6-5 with TRBJ2-2, with D perhaps TRBD2 (6 bases). From germline, CDR1 is MNHEY and CDR2 SVGAGI. The CDR3 length is 12 residues. V gave up 5 bases and J gave up 5 bases, with 6 bases separating them. CDR3 sequence reads: CASSGGTGELFF. CDR3 DNA sequence: TGTGCCAGCAGTGGGGGGACCGGGGAGCTGTTTTTT.

The rearrangement uses TRBV5-6 and TRBJ1-4; TRBD1 matches 7 bases. CDR3 size: 14 residues. Trimming at V came to 4 bases and at J to 10 bases, leaving 10 bases not matched to a gene. The germline gives CDR1 SGHDT, CDR2 YYEEEE. The CDR3 sequence is CASSPRQGRAKLFF. Written as DNA, the CDR3 is TGTGCCAGCAGCCCCCGACAGGGTAGAGCAAAACTGTTTTTT.

A few counts support this clone. The rearrangement uses TRBV29-1 and TRBJ1-4; 7 bases line up with TRBD1. There are 13 residues in the CDR3. Germline CDR1 and CDR2: SQVTM and ANQGSEA. The junction had 1 base not matched to a gene; V was cut back by 3 bases and J by 3 bases. CDR3 DNA: TGCAGCGTTGATGGACAGGCTAATGAAAAACTGTTTTTT. Translating it yields CSVDGQANEKLFF. The full variable domain, with the rest looked up from reference TRBV29-1 and TRBJ1-4, is SAVISQKPSRDICQRGTSLTIQCQVDSQVTMMFWYRQQPGQSLTLIATANQGSEATYESGFVIDKFPISRPNLTFSTLTVSNMSPEDSSIYLCSVDGQANEKLFFGSGTQLSVL.

The gene calls are TRBV7-9 and TRBJ2-1, with TRBD1 matching 9 bases. The CDR3 sequence is 14 residues long. Germline V CDR1 and CDR2: SEHNR, FQNEAQ (reference sequence). V shed 5 bases and J 11 bases; nucleotides not matched to a gene: 10. In DNA form, the CDR3 reads TGTGCCAGCAGCCCCGGGACAGGGTCACAGAAGCAGTTCTTC. Its protein is CASSPGTGSQKQFF.

The CDR3 here is CASSVGPNPPHDQPQHF. The CDR3, as DNA: TGTGCCAGCAGCGTAGGCCCCAACCCCCCACATGATCAGCCCCAGCATTTT. This chain links TRBV9 with TRBJ1-5; D gene ambiguous. V lost 0 bases to trimming and J lost 5 bases, with 18 bases between them. CDR1 SGDLS and CDR2 YYNGEE come from the germline V gene. The CDR3 sequence is 17 residues long.

This sequence joins TRBV7-9 and TRBJ1-2, with unresolved D. The V gene's germline CDR1 is SEHNR and CDR2 FQNEAQ (reference sequence). The V end lost 5 bases, the J end lost 0 bases, and 22 bases lay between the germline ends. This CDR3 comprises 18 residues. CDR3 sequence: CASSPTQVRRKSNYGYTF. CDR3 sequence (DNA): TGTGCCAGCAGCCCGACCCAAGTCAGGAGGAAGTCTAACTATGGCTACACCTTC. Variable domain in full (rest from reference TRBV7-9 and TRBJ1-2): DTGVSQNPRHKITKRGQNVTFRCDPISEHNRLYWYRQTLGQGPEFLTYFQNEAQLEKSRLLSDRFSAERPKGSFSTLEIQRTEQGDSAMYLCASSPTQVRRKSNYGYTFGSGTRLTVV.

The V call is TRBV30, the J call TRBJ1-1; unclear D gene. Looked up from germline, CDR1 is GTSNPN and CDR2 is SVGIG (reference sequence). The CDR3 sequence is 13 residues long. V lost 0 bases and J lost 1, with 6 bases in between. Written as DNA, the CDR3 is TGTGCCTGGAGTGTACAAGAGAACACTGAAGCTTTCTTT. Protein: CAWSVQENTEAFF.

The chain links TRBV7-4 to TRBJ1-4; 11 positions match TRBD1. The CDR3 loop spans 15 amino acids. Germline V gene lookup returns CDR1 SGHVT and CDR2 SQSDAQ. V lost 3 bases and J lost 7; bases outside the gene matches: 4. The CDR3 DNA reads TGTGCCAGCAGCTTCCGGGACAGGGGGGGTGAAAAACTGTTTTTT. Translated: CASSFRDRGGEKLFF.

The chain employs TRBV12-5 and TRBJ2-1, with 7 bases identical to TRBD2. CDR1 and CDR2 from the germline V gene are LGHNT and FRNRAP. V shed 5 bases, J shed 6 bases, and the junction held 13 bases outside the gene matches. This CDR3 is built from 16 residues. CDR3 loop: CASGLSLAGDLNEQFF. In DNA form, the CDR3 reads TGTGCTAGTGGTCTCTCACTCGCGGGAGACCTCAATGAGCAGTTCTTC.

This rearrangement joins TRBV7-6 to TRBJ2-7; 12 bases line up with TRBD2. Germline trimming cut 5 bases from V and 0 bases from J; bases unmatched to any gene: 5. The germline gives CDR1 SGHVS, CDR2 FNYEAQ. This CDR3 is built from 16 residues. The CDR3 bases are TGTGCCAGCAGCGCACTAGCGGGGGGATACTCCTACGAGCAGTACTTC. It encodes CASSALAGGYSYEQYF.

A few counts support this clone. The chain combines TRBV5-1 with TRBJ2-5; 13 bases line up with TRBD2. The DNA matches TRBJ2-7 better at its end, which makes the J call doubtful. Germline V gene sequence: CDR1 SGHRS, CDR2 YFSETQ. The CDR3 length is 15 residues. The chain's CDR3 is CASSGTGTSGNEQYF. As DNA, the CDR3 is TGCGCCAGCAGCGGAACCGGGACTAGCGGGAACGAGCAGTACTTC.

The chain links TRBV5-1 to TRBJ1-1, with TRBD1 identical over 11 bases. This CDR3 region has 16 residues. Losses at the gene ends were 4 bases for V and 1 base for J; bases not matched to a gene: 6. From germline, CDR1 is SGHRS and CDR2 YFSETQ. In DNA, the CDR3 is TGCGCCAGCAGCCTGGCGGGGACAGGGGGGAACACTGAAGCTTTCTTT. It specifies CASSLAGTGGNTEAFF.

The J gene is TRBJ1-1, the V gene TRBV10-3; TRBD1 matches 7 bases. Germline V gene data show CDR1 as ENHRY and CDR2 as SYGVKD. The ends lost 11 bases at V and 1 base at J; junction bases unmatched: 7. This CDR3 is built from 13 residues. The chain's CDR3 is CAHRDSSNTEAFF. DNA for the CDR3: TGTGCCCACAGGGACAGCTCGAACACTGAAGCTTTCTTT.

V gene TRBV10-3 combines with J gene TRBJ2-1; D uncertain. Trimming took off 2 bases at V and 7 bases at J, with 3 bases between the two ends. Germline assignment: CDR1 ENHRY and CDR2 SYGVKD. This CDR3 is built from 11 residues. The CDR3 DNA follows: TGTGCCATCAGTGAGCGGAATGAGCAGTTCTTC. Residues: CAISERNEQFF.

This clone was observed once. The genes are TRBV5-6 and TRBJ2-1, with TRBD2 as a possible D gene (5 bases). Per the germline V gene, CDR1 is SGHDT and CDR2 is YYEEEE. There are 14 residues in the CDR3. Trimming left V 2 bases short and J 2 bases short, with 8 bases between. The CDR3 DNA sequence: TGTGCCAGCAGCTTATCGGGAACCTACAATGAGCAGTTCTTC. This gives the protein CASSLSGTYNEQFF.